This TCR beta chain came from a study of T cell responses to AZD1222 COVID-19 vaccine. Study-level findings and limits: White British donors predominated, females outnumbered males, and clonal diversity was possibly underestimated. Seropositivity was recorded at baseline in only 6 or 7 AZD1222 recipients.

This clone came up once. Its target is unknown. The protocol was immunoSEQ multiplex PCR, while the TCRdb copy is restricted to in-frame clones and leaves out a portion. The sample records about 150,000 clones, 92% being singletons. Recipients boosted at about 4 weeks or about 12 weeks are pooled. V lost 5 bases to trimming and J lost 10 bases, with 12 bases between them. Looked up from germline, CDR1 is KGHSH and CDR2 is LQKENI. The length of the CDR3 is 13 residues. The source material was peripheral blood, sampled 28 days after the second AZD1222 dose. The sequence was collected from an adult who received the AZD1222 COVID-19 vaccine. The chain links TRBV18 to TRBJ1-6, with D unclear. CDR3 nucleotides: TGTGCCAGCTCAATTGGGAAGGAATCACCCCTCCACTTT. It specifies CASSIGKESPLHF.